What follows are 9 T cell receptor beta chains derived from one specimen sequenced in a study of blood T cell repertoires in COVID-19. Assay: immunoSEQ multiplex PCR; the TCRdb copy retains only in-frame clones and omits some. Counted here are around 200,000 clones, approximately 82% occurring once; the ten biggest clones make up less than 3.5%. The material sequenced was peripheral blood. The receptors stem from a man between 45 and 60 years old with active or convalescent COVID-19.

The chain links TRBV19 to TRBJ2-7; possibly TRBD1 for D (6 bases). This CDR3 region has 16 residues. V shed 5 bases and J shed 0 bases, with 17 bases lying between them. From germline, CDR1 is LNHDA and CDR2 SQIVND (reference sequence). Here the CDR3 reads CASSPVRGTFSYEQYF. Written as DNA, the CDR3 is TGTGCCAGTAGTCCGGTGAGGGGGACCTTCTCCTACGAGCAGTACTTC.

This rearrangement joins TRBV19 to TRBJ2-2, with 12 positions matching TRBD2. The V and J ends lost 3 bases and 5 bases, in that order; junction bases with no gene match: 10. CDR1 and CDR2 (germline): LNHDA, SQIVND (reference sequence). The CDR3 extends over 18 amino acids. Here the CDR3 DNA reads TGTGCCAGTAGTATCCTAGCGGGGGGGCCGACAGGTACCGGGGAGCTGTTTTTT. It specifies CASSILAGGPTGTGELFF. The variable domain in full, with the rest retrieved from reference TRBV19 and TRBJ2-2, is DGGITQSPKYLFRKEGQNVTLSCEQNLNHDAMYWYRQDPGQGLRLIYYSQIVNDFQKGDIAEGYSVSREKKESFPLTVTSAQKNPTAFYLCASSILAGGPTGTGELFFGEGSRLTVL.

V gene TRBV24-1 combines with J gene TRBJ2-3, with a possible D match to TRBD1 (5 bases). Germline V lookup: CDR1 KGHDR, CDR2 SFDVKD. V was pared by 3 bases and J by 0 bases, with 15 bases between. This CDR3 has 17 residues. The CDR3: CATSDTWGRASTDTQYF. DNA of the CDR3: TGTGCCACCAGTGATACGTGGGGCAGGGCTAGCACAGATACGCAGTATTTT.

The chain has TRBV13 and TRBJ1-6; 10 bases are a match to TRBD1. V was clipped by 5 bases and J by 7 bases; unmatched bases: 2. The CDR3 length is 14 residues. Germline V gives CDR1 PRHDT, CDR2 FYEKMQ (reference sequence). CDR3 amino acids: CASSPDRGNSPLHF. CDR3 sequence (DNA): TGTGCCAGCAGCCCGGACAGGGGGAATTCACCCCTCCACTTT.

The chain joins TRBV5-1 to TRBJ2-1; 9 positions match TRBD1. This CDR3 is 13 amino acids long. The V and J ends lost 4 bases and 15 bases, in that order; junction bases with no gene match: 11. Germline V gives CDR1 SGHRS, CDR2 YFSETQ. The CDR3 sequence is CASSDLQGAVLFF. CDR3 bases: TGCGCCAGCAGCGACCTACAGGGGGCGGTTCTGTTCTTC.

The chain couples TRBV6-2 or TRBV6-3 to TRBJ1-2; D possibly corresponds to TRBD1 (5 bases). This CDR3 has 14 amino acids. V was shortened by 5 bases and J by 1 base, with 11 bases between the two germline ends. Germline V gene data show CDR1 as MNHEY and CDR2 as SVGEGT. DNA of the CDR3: TGTGCCAGCAGTAGGGGCGGATTTAACTATGGCTACACCTTC. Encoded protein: CASSRGGFNYGYTF.

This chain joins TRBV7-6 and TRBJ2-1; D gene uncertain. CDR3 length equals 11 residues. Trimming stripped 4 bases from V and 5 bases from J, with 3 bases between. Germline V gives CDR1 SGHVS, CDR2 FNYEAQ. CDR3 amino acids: CASSYNNEQFF. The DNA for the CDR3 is TGTGCCAGCAGCTACAACAATGAGCAGTTCTTC. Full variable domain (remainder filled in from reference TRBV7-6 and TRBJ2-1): GAGVSQSPRYKVTKRGQDVALRCDPISGHVSLYWYRQALGQGPEFLTYFNYEAQQDKSGLPNDRFSAERPEGSISTLTIQRTEQRDSAMYRCASSYNNEQFFGPGTRLTVL.

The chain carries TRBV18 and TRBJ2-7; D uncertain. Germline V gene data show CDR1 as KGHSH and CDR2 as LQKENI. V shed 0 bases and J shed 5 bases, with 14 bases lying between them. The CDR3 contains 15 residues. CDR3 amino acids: CASSPPSRAQNEQYF. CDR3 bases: TGTGCCAGCTCACCACCCTCCCGAGCGCAGAACGAGCAGTACTTC. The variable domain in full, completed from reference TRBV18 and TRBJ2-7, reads NAGVMQNPRHLVRRRGQEARLRCSPMKGHSHVYWYRQLPEEGLKFMVYLQKENIIDESGMPKERFSAEFPKEGPSILRIQQVVRGDSAAYFCASSPPSRAQNEQYFGPGTRLTVT.

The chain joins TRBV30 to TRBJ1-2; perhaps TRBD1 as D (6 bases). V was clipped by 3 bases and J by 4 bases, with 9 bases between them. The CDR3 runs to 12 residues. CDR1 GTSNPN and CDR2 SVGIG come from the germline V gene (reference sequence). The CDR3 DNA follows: TGTGCCTGGAGACAGGGCTTCTATGGCTACACCTTC. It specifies CAWRQGFYGYTF. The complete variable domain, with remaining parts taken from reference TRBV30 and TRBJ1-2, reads SQTIHQWPATLVQPVGSPLSLECTVEGTSNPNLYWYRQAAGRGLQLLFYSVGIGQISSEVPQNLSASRPQDRQFILSSKKLLLSDSGFYLCAWRQGFYGYTFGSGTRLTVV.